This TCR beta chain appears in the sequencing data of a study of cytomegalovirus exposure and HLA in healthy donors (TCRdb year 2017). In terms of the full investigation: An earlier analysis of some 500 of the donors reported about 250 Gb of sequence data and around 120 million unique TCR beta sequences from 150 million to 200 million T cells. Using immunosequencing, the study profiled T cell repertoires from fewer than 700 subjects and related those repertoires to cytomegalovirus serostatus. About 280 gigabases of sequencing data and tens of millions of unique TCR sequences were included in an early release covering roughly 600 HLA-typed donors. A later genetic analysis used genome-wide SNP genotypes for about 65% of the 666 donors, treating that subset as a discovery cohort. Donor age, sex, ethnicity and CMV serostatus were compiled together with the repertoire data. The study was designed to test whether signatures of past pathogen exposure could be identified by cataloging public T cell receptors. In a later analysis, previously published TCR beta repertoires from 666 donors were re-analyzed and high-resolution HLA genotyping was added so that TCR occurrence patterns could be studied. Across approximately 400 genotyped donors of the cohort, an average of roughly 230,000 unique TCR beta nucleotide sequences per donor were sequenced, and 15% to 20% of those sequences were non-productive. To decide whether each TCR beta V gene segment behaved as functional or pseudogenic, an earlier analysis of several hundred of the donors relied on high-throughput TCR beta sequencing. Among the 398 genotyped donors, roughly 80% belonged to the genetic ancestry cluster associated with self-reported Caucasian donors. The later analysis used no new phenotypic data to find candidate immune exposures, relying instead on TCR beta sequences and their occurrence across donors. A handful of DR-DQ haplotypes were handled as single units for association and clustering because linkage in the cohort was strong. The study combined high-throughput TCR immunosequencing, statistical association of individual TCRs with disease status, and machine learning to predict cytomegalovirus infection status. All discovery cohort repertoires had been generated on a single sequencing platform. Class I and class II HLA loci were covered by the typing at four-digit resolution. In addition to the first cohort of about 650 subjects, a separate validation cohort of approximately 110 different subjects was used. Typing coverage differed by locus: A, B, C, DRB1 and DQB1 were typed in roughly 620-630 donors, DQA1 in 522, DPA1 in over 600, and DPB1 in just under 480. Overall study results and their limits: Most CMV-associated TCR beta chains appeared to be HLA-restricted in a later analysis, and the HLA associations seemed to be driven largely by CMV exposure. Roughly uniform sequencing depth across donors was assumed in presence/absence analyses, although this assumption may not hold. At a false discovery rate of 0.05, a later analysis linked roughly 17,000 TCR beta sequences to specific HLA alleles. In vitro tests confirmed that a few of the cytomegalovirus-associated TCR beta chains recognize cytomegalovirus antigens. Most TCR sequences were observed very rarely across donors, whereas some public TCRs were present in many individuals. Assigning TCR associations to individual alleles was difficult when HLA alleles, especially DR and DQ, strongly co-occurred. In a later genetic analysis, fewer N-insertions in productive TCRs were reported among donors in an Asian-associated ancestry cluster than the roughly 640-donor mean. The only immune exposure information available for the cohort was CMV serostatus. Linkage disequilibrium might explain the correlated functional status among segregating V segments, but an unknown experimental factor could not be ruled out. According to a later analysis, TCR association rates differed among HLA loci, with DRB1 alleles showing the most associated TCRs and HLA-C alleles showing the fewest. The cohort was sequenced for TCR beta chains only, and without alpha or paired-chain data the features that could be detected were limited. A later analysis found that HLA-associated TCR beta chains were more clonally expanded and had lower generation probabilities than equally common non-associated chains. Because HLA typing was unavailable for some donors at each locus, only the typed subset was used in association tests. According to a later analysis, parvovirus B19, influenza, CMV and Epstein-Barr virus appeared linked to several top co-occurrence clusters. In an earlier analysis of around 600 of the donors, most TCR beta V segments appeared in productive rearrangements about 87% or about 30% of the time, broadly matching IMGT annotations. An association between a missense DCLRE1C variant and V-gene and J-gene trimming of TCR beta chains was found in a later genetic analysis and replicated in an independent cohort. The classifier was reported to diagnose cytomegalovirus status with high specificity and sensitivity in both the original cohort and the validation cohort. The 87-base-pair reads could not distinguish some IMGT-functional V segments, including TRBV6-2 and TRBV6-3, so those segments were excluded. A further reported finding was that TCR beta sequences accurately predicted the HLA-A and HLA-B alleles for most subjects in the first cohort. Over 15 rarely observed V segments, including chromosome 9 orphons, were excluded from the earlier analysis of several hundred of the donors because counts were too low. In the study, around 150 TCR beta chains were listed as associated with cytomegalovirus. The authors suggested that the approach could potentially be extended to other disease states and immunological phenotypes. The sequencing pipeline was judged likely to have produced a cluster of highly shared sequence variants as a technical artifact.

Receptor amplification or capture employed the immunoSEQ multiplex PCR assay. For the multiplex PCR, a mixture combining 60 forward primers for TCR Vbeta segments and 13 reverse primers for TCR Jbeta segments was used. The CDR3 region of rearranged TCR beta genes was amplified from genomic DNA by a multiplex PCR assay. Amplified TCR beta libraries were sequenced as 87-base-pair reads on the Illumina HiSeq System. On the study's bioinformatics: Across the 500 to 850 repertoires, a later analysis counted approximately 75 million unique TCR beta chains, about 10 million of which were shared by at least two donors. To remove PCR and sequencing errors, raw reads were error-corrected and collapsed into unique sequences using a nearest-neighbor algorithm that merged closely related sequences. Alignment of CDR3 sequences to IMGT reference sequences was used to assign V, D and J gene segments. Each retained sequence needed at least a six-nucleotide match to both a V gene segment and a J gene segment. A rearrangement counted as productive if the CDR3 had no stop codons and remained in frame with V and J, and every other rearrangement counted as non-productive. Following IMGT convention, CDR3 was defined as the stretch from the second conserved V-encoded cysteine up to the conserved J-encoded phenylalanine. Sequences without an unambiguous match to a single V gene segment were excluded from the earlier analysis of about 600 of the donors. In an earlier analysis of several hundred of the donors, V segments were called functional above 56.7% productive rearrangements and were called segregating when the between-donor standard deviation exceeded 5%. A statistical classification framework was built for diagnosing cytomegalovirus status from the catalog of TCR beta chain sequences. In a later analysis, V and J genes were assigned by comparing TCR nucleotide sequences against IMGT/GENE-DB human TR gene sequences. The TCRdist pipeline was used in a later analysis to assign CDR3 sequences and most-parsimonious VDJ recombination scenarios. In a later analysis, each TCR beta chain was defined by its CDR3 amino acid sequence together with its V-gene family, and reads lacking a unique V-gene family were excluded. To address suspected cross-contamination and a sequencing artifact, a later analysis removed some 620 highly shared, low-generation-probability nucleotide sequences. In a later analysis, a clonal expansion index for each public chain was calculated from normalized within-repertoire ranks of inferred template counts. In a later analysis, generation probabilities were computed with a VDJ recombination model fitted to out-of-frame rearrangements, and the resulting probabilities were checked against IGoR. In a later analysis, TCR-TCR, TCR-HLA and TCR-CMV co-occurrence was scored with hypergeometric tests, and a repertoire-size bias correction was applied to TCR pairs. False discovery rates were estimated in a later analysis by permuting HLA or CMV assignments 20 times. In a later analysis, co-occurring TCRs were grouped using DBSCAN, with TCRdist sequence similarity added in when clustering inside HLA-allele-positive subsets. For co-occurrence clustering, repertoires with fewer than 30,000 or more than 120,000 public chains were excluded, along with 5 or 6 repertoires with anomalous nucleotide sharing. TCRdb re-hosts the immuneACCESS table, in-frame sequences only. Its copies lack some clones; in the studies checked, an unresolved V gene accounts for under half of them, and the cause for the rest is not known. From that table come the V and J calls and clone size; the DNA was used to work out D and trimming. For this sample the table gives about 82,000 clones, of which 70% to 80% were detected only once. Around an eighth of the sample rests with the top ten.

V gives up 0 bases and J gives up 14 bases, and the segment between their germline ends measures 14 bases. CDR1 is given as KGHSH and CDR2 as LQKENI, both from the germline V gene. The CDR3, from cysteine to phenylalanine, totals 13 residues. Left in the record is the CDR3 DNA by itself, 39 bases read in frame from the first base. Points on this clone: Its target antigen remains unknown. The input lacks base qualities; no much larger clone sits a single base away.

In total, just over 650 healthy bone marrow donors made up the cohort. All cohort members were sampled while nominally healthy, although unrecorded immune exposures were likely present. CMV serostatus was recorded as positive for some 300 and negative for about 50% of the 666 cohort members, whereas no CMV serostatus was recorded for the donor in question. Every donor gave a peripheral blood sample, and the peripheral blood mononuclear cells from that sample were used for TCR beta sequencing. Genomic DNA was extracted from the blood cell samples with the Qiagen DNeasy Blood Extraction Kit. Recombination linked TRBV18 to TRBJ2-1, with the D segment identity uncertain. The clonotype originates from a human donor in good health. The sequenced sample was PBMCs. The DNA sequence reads TGTGCCAGCTCACCACCGTCCAGCGATGGTGAGTTCTTC. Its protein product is CASSPPSSDGEFF.